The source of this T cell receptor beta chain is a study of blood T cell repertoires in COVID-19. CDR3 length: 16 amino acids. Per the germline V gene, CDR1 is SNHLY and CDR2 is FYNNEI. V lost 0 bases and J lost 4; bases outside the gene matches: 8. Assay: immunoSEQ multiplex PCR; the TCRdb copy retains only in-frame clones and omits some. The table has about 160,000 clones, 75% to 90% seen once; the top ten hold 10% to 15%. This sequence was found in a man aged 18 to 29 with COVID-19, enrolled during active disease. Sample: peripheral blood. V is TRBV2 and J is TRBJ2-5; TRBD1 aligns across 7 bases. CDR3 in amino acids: CASSEASQGFRETQYF. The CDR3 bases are TGTGCCAGCAGTGAAGCGTCACAGGGGTTTAGAGAGACCCAGTACTTC.